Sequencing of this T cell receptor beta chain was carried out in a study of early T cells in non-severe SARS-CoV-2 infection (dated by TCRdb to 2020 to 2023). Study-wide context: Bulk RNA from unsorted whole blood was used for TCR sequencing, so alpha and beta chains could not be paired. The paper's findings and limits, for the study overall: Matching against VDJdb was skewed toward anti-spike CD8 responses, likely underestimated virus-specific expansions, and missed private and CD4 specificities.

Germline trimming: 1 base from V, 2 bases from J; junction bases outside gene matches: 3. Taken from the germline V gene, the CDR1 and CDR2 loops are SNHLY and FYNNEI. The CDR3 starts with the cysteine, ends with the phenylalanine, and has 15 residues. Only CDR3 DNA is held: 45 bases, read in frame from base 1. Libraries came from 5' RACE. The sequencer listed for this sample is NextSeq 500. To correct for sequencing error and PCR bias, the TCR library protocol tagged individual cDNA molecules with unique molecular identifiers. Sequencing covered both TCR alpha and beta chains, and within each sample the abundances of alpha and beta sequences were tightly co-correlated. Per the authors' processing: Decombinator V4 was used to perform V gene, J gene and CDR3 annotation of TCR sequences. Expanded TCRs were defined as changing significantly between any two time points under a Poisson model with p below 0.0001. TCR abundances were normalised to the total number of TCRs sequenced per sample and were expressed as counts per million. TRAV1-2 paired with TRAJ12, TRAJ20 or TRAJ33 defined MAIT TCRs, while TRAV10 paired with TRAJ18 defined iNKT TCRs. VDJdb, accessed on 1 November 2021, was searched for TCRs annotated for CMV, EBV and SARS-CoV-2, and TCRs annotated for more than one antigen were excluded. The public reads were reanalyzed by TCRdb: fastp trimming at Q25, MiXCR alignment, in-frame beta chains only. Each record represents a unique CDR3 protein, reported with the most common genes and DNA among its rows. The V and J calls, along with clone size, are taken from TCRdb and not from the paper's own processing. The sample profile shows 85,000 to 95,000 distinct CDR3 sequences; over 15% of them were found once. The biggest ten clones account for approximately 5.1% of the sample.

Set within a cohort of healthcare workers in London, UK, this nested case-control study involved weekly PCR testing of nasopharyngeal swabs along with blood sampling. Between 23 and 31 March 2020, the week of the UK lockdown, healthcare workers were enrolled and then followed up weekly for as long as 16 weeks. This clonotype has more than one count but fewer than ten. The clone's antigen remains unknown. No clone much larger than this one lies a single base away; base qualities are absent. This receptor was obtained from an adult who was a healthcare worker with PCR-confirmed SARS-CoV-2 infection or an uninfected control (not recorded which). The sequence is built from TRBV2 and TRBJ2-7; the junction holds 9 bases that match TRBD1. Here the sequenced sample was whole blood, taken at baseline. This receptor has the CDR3 CASSEGGQGTYEQYF. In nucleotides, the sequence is TGTGCCAGCAGTGAAGGGGGACAGGGTACCTACGAGCAGTACTTC. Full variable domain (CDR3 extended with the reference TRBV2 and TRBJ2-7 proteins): EPEVTQTPSHQVTQMGQEVILRCVPISNHLYFYWYRQILGQKVEFLVSFYNNEISEKSEIFDDQFSVERPDGSNFTLKIRSTKLEDSAMYFCASSEGGQGTYEQYFGPGTRLTVT.